The rows below give T cell receptor beta chains drawn from one sample of a study of blood T cell repertoires in COVID-19. Produced via immunoSEQ multiplex PCR; TCRdb's table is partial and in-frame only. The data contain 150,000 or so clones, approximately 79% of them seen just once; the ten biggest clones take up 2.5% to 3.5%. Sequenced: PBMCs or T cells enriched from blood (not recorded which). Source of these receptors: a woman aged 45-65 years who had recovered from COVID-19. CDR3s include the opening cysteine and the closing phenylalanine or tryptophan. D genes are given only for firm matches. The listing skips clone size in some rows; elsewhere it reads once, few, many or a size class.

J gene | V gene | clone size | D gene | CDR3 DNA | CDR3 protein
TRBJ2-7 | TRBV2 | - | TRBD2 | TGTGCCAGCAGTGATTTTAGCGGGGAAATCTACGAGCAGTACTTC | CASSDFSGEIYEQYF
TRBJ2-7 | TRBV6-5 | - | TRBD1 | TGTGCCAGCAGTTCCCCAACAGGGGCCCTACCCTACGAGCAGTACTTC | CASSSPTGALPYEQYF
TRBJ2-1 | TRBV10-3 | - | - | TGTGCCATCAGTGAAAACGGGGGACAGTTCTTGGGGGAGCAGTTCTTC | CAISENGGQFLGEQFF
TRBJ2-7 | TRBV3-1/TRBV3-2 | - | - | TGTGCCAGCAGCCATGCGTTAGAGACCTACGAGCAGTACTTC | CASSHALETYEQYF
TRBJ1-3 | TRBV7-9 | - | TRBD1 | TGTGCCAGCAGCTTTTGGGACAGGGGCGAGGTAGTATCTGGAAACACCATATATTTT | CASSFWDRGEVVSGNTIYF
TRBJ2-2 | TRBV28 | - | - | TGTGCCAGCAGTTTAGAGGGGGCGGGGACCGGGGAGCTGTTTTTT | CASSLEGAGTGELFF
TRBJ1-5 | TRBV18 | few | TRBD1 | TGTGCCAGCTCACCACCGGGACAGTATAGCAATCAGCCCCAGCATTTT | CASSPPGQYSNQPQHF
TRBJ2-2 | TRBV18 | once | TRBD2 | TGTGCCAGCTCACCGGGACTAGGCACCGGGGAGCTGTTTTTT | CASSPGLGTGELFF
TRBJ2-5 | TRBV5-4 | - | - | TGTGCCAGCAGCCGGGGGGCAGTGCGAGAGACCCAGTACTTC | CASSRGAVRETQYF
TRBJ2-7 | TRBV5-1 | - | - | TGCGCCAGCAGCTTGCGGGGTTACGAGCAGTACTTC | CASSLRGYEQYF